This T cell receptor beta chain appears in the sequencing data of a study of T cells in Graves' hyperthyroidism and ophthalmopathy. With 4 bases clipped from V and 5 bases from J, the junction kept 13 bases outside the gene matches. The germline gives CDR1 LNHNV, CDR2 YYDKDF (reference sequence). This CDR3 is 16 amino acids long. This sample holds PBMCs from 8 to 10 ml fresh peripheral blood. Amplified regions were TCR beta CDR3 sequences from RNA transcripts. The primer set for the first-round RT-PCR of the TCR CDR3 was HTBI. One entry per CDR3 protein, called by TCRdb with MiXCR from the multiplex PCR reads. The sample contains about 480,000 distinct CDR3 sequences, approximately 22% of which appear only once.

The chain is built from TRBV15 and TRBJ2-7; 8 positions match TRBD2. This TCR derives from a woman aged 65 to 85 with Graves' ophthalmopathy. The source material was blood. In DNA, the CDR3 is TGTGCCACCAGCAAACAGGGCGGGGGGTTCGGGGACGAGCAGTACTTC. Protein sequence: CATSKQGGGFGDEQYF. Variable domain in full (rest from reference TRBV15 and TRBJ2-7): DAMVIQNPRYQVTQFGKPVTLSCSQTLNHNVMYWYQQKSSQAPKLLFHYYDKDFNNEADTPDNFQSRRPNTSFCFLDIRSPGLGDTAMYLCATSKQGGGFGDEQYFGPGTRLTVT.